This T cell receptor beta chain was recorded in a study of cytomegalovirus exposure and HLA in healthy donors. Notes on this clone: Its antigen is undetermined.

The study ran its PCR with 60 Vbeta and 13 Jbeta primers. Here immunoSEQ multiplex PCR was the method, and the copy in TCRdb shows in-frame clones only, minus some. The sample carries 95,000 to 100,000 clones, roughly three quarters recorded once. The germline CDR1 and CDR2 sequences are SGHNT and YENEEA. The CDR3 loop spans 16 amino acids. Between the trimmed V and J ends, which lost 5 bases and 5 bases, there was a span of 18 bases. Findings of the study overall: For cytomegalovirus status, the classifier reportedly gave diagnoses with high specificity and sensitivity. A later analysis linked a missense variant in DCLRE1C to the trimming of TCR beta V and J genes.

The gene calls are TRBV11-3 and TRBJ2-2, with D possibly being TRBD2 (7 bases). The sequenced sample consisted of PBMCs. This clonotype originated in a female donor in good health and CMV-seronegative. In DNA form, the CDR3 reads TGTGCCAGCAGCCATAAAACAGGGCGGGAGACCGGGGAGCTGTTTTTT. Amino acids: CASSHKTGRETGELFF.